This TCR beta chain was profiled in a study of molecular identifiers for immune sequencing clone quantification. The CDR3 has 15 residues. Germline values: CDR1 SEHNR, CDR2 FQNEAQ (reference sequence). V dropped 4 bases and J dropped 3 bases, with 15 bases sitting between them. Previously described methods and listed TCR primers produced bulk TCR libraries. One entry per CDR3 protein results from TCRdb running MiXCR on the PCR reads. The data show about 640,000 distinct CDR3 sequences, just under 20% seen once. Many counts were recorded for this clonotype. Its antigen is not identified. General observations from the study: Same-barcode identical TCR molecules could make highly expanded clones look smaller than they are.

The sample comprised naive CD8+ T cells from blood, with Jurkat cell RNA spiked in. Subset defined: FACS-sorted CD8+CD4-CCR7+CD45RA+ naive T cells. The TCR comes from a human donor in good health. Some libraries in this study had Jurkat cell RNA spiked in. The rearrangement joins TRBV7-9 to TRBJ2-5; D perhaps matches TRBD1 (6 bases). The CDR3 DNA sequence: TGTGCCAGCAGCTCTACCCGGGACACGAAAGAGACCCAGTACTTC. Translation gives CASSSTRDTKETQYF.